Shown below are 3 T cell receptor beta chains from a single sample sequenced in a study of shared clonotypes between healthy human individuals. Profiling relied on immunoSEQ multiplex PCR, and the TCRdb table lists in-frame clones only, not all of them. The table records about 2.4 million clones, roughly 93% of them present only once. The sequenced sample consisted of naive CD4+ T cells from PBMCs. As to subset: CD45RA+ positively selected. These receptors came from a young man in good health. Some clones in this sample may be carry-over from other donors' samples.

The V and J genes are TRBV7-2 and TRBJ2-7; 15 bases align to TRBD2. With V trimmed by 5 bases and J by 3 bases, 5 bases remained unmatched. The CDR3 spans 16 residues. Germline CDR1 reads SGHTA; CDR2 reads FQGNSA. For the CDR3, the DNA is TGTGCCAGCAGCGAGGGACTAGCGGGAGGAATCTACGAGCAGTACTTC. Amino acid sequence: CASSEGLAGGIYEQYF.

V is TRBV27 and J is TRBJ2-5; D is possibly TRBD2 (6 bases). V was trimmed by 8 bases and J by 3 bases, leaving 10 bases between them. The germline V gene has CDR1 MNHEY and CDR2 SMNVEV (reference sequence). The CDR3 is made up of 12 amino acids. The chain's CDR3 is CASWQREETQYF. CDR3 bases: TGTGCCAGCTGGCAGCGGGAAGAGACCCAGTACTTC.

V is TRBV29-1 and J is TRBJ2-3; maybe TRBD1 (6 bases). Trimming left V 4 bases short and J 2 bases short, with 16 bases between. The CDR3 runs 15 residues. Germline CDR1 is SQVTM and CDR2 is ANQGSEA. CDR3 nucleotides: TGCAGCGTTGGGGTGGACAGTACATTCACAGATACGCAGTATTTT. Translated, it gives CSVGVDSTFTDTQYF.